The rows below give T cell receptor beta chains drawn from one sample of a study of regulatory T cells in long-lasting Graves disease. TCRdb reanalysed the multiplex PCR reads using MiXCR and keeps one entry per CDR3 protein. This sample has around 400,000 distinct CDR3 sequences, with about 14% found just once. Sequenced here: peripheral blood mononuclear cells (PBMCs), sampled at new diagnosis, from a patient treated with antithyroid drugs. Receptor source: a female donor with Graves disease. Each CDR3 is given with its conserved first and last residue. A D gene is named only where the DNA matches it firmly. Where a row states a size, it is once, few, many or the class of an expanded clone; other rows omit it.

V gene,D gene,J gene,clone size,CDR3 protein,CDR3 DNA
TRBV6-9,TRBD2,TRBJ2-5,many,CASSYETSGGPTTQYF,TGTGCCAGCAGTTACGAGACTAGCGGGGGCCCCACGACCCAGTACTTC
TRBV12-3/TRBV12-4,TRBD2,TRBJ2-1,many,CASSSPKAGGPDEQFF,TGTGCCAGCAGCTCCCCCAAAGCGGGAGGGCCTGATGAGCAGTTCTTC
TRBV20-1,-,TRBJ2-4,-,CSAREGTLAKNIQYF,TGCAGTGCTAGAGAAGGAACCCTAGCCAAAAACATTCAGTACTTC
TRBV3-1,-,TRBJ2-7,-,CASSQEGGTRISYEQYF,TGTGCCAGCAGCCAAGAAGGTGGGACTCGGATCTCCTACGAGCAGTACTTC
TRBV5-1,-,TRBJ1-4,many,CASSLGRDEKLFF,TGCGCCAGCAGCTTGGGCAGGGATGAAAAACTGTTTTTT
TRBV2,-,TRBJ2-7,-,CASRESYEQYF,TGTGCCAGCAGGGAGTCCTACGAGCAGTACTTC
TRBV28,-,TRBJ1-4,-,CASSSTQGLGEKLFF,TGTGCCAGCAGTTCAACCCAGGGGCTTGGGGAAAAACTGTTTTTT
TRBV5-5,TRBD1,TRBJ2-5,many,CASSLEQGIPGETQYF,TGTGCCAGCAGCTTGGAACAGGGGATTCCCGGGGAGACCCAGTACTTC
TRBV20-1,TRBD1,TRBJ2-6,many,CSAREDRYSGANVLTF,TGCAGTGCTAGAGAGGACAGGTACTCTGGGGCCAACGTCCTGACTTTC
TRBV20-1,-,TRBJ1-6,-,CSARVGDNSPLHF,TGCAGTGCTAGGGTGGGGGATAATTCACCCCTCCACTTT
TRBV9,-,TRBJ1-2,few,CASSQGGTTHPPNYGYTF,TGTGCCAGCAGCCAGGGCGGGACAACACACCCCCCTAACTATGGCTACACCTTC
TRBV5-6,-,TRBJ1-4,-,CASSLQGSVEKLFF,TGTGCCAGCAGCTTGCAGGGTTCGGTCGAAAAACTGTTTTTT
TRBV28,TRBD1,TRBJ1-1,many,CASSSFGQGAMNTEAFF,TGTGCCAGCAGTTCCTTCGGACAGGGGGCTATGAACACTGAAGCTTTCTTT
TRBV11-2,-,TRBJ2-2,-,CASSLDGRTGGLFF,TGTGCCAGCAGCTTAGACGGGAGAACCGGGGGGCTGTTTTTT
TRBV12-3/TRBV12-4,TRBD2,TRBJ2-3,many,CASRRLAGTDTQYF,TGTGCCAGCAGGAGACTAGCGGGGACAGATACGCAGTATTTT
TRBV20-1,-,TRBJ2-5,few,CSARYGGEETQYF,TGCAGTGCTAGATACGGTGGGGAAGAGACCCAGTACTTC
TRBV5-4,-,TRBJ2-3,-,CASSLDAISSTDTQYF,TGTGCCAGCAGCTTGGACGCGATTTCTAGCACAGATACGCAGTATTTT
TRBV30,-,TRBJ2-3,many,CVVTGGSLSLPQYF,TGTGTCGTGACAGGAGGCAGCCTGTCTCTTCCGCAGTATTTT
TRBV6-2/TRBV6-3,-,TRBJ1-1,many,CASKDRVNTEAFF,TGTGCCAGCAAGGACAGAGTGAACACTGAAGCTTTCTTT
TRBV5-1,TRBD1,TRBJ1-5,-,CASSPAGQGEGHQPQHF,TGCGCCAGCAGCCCAGCAGGGCAGGGGGAAGGTCATCAGCCCCAGCATTTT
TRBV3-1,-,TRBJ1-2,-,CASSHSSQESRGYTF,TGTGCCAGCAGCCACTCCTCACAGGAAAGTCGGGGCTACACCTTC
TRBV7-6,-,TRBJ1-2,few,CASSPLGPPYGYTF,TGTGCCAGCAGTCCCCTTGGGCCGCCCTATGGCTACACCTTC
TRBV7-9,TRBD2,TRBJ2-3,-,CASSLGTSGEDTQYF,TGTGCCAGCAGCTTAGGGACTAGCGGGGAGGATACGCAGTATTTT